These T cell receptor beta chains were read from a single sample in a study of CD8+CD57+ T cells in acquired aplastic anemia. A single record per CDR3 protein comes from TCRdb applying MiXCR to the reads. Of 200,000 or so distinct CDR3 sequences listed, roughly 50% are singletons. The sample comprised sorted CD4+, CD8+, or CD8+CD57+ T cells (not recorded which) from PBMCs. The receptors shown here come from a human donor with aplastic anemia. Both conserved end residues are part of each CDR3. D genes are given only for firm matches. Only part of the rows carry a size: once, few, many, or a class if the clone is expanded.

J	size	V	D	DNA	CDR3
TRBJ2-7	few	TRBV5-1	NA	TGCGCCAGCAGCTTAACAACAGCAACTACCTACGAGCAGTACTTC	CASSLTTATTYEQYF
TRBJ1-1	NA	TRBV9	NA	TGTGCCAGCAGCGATCTTAGGGTGACTGAAGCTTTCTTT	CASSDLRVTEAFF
TRBJ2-7	once	TRBV20-1	NA	TGCAGTGCTAGAGACGCGCGGGAGCAGTACTTC	CSARDAREQYF
TRBJ1-3	many	TRBV2	NA	TGTGCCAGCAGTGTAGCGGGGGGTCCCGGAAACACCATATATTTT	CASSVAGGPGNTIYF
TRBJ2-7	few	TRBV12-3/TRBV12-4	NA	TGTGCCAGCAGTGAGCACCTCGACGAGCAGTACTTC	CASSEHLDEQYF
TRBJ1-5	NA	TRBV6-1	NA	TGTGCCAGCAGCCAAGATCAGGAGACCCAGCATTTT	CASSQDQETQHF
TRBJ2-5	NA	TRBV2	TRBD1	TGTGCCAGCACCAGGACAGGGGGGGAGACCCAGTACTTC	CASTRTGGETQYF
TRBJ2-1	many	TRBV10-1	NA	TGCGCCAGCAGTGACCTGCCAGGGCCGTATAGCTCCTACAATGAGCAGTTCTTC	CASSDLPGPYSSYNEQFF
TRBJ1-1	many	TRBV11-2	NA	TGTGCCACTAGCTTTGGGAGTCTGAACACTGAAGCTTTCTTT	CATSFGSLNTEAFF
TRBJ2-7	NA	TRBV6-5	TRBD1	TGTGCCAGCAGTCGACAGGGCTTGACCTACGAGCAGTACTTC	CASSRQGLTYEQYF
TRBJ1-2	NA	TRBV19	NA	TGTGCCAGTAGTATAACAGGCGGGTATGGCTACACCTTC	CASSITGGYGYTF
TRBJ2-2	NA	TRBV18	NA	TGTGCCAGCTCACCACTAACGAGGGTTCTCACGGGGGAGCTGTTTTTT	CASSPLTRVLTGELFF
TRBJ1-2	NA	TRBV2	NA	TGTGCCAGCAGTGTTGGTCGTGGGGCGTCTGGCTACACCTTC	CASSVGRGASGYTF
TRBJ2-5	many	TRBV24-1	NA	TGTGCCACCCGTGGGTGGGAAGAGACCCAGTACTTC	CATRGWEETQYF
TRBJ1-2	NA	TRBV7-9	NA	TGTGCCAGCAGACCGGACCGAGCTAACTATGGCTACACCTTC	CASRPDRANYGYTF
TRBJ1-6	NA	TRBV2	TRBD1	TGTGCCAGCAGGATGGACAGGGGAGAAGGTTCACCCCTCCACTTT	CASRMDRGEGSPLHF
TRBJ1-2	NA	TRBV27	TRBD1	TGTGCCAGCAGTCGCCTCGGGACAGGGTACGGCTACACCTTC	CASSRLGTGYGYTF
TRBJ2-3	many	TRBV5-5	NA	TGTGCCAGCAGCTTCGTCTCTAGCACAGATACGCAGTATTTT	CASSFVSSTDTQYF
TRBJ2-1	NA	TRBV5-4	NA	TGTGCCAGCAACCCCTCCGGGTCAAGCTCCTACAATGAGCAGTTCTTC	CASNPSGSSSYNEQFF
TRBJ1-5	NA	TRBV10-3	NA	TGTGCCATCAGTGTGGATAGCAATCAGCCCCAGCATTTT	CAISVDSNQPQHF
TRBJ2-2	NA	TRBV20-1	NA	TGCAGTGCTAGAGCGGATCAAGGGGAGCTGTTTTTT	CSARADQGELFF
TRBJ2-2	many	TRBV19	NA	TGTGCCAGTAGTATAAGGCAGGGACGGTCCCCCGGGGAGCTGTTTTTT	CASSIRQGRSPGELFF